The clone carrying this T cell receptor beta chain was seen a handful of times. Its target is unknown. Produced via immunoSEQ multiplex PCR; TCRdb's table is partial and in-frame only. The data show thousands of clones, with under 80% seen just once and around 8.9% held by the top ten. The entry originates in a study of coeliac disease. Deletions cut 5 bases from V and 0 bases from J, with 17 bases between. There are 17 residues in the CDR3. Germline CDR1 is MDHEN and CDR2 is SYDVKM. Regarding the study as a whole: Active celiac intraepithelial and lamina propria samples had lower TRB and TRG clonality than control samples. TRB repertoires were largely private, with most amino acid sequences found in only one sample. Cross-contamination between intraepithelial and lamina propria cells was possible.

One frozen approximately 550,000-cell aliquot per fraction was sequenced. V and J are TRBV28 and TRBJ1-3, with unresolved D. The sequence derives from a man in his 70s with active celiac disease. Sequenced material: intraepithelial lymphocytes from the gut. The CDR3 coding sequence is TGTGCCAGCAGTGCGATTAAAAGGAGGGTCTCTGGAAACACCATATATTTT. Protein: CASSAIKRRVSGNTIYF.